This T cell receptor (beta chain) was observed in a study of cytomegalovirus exposure and HLA in healthy donors. Study results and caveats: As a later analysis revealed, most CMV-associated TCR beta chains appeared HLA-restricted.

Trimming took 6 bases from V and 1 from J, leaving 15 bases between them. The CDR3 is 15 residues long. The germline V gene encodes CDR1 MNHEY and CDR2 SMNVEV (reference sequence). PCR primers comprised 60 Vbeta and 13 Jbeta primers. Only in-frame clones appear in the TCRdb table, and some are missing; sequencing was by immunoSEQ multiplex PCR. The data contain nearly 200,000 clones, more than 60% of them singletons. Note on this clone: What it binds is unknown.

What was sequenced was PBMCs. The chain carries TRBV27 and TRBJ2-5; no firm D call. The clonotype was recovered from a woman in her twenties or thirties in good health and CMV-seropositive. The CDR3 is CASSSLALGQETQYF. The CDR3, as DNA: TGTGCCAGCAGCTCCCTCGCCCTAGGCCAAGAGACCCAGTACTTC.